A single sample gave rise to the 18 T cell receptor beta chains below, sequenced in a study of beta chain features in type 1 diabetes. Overall study results and limits: Type 1 diabetes patients showed a moderate but significant shortening of TCRB CDR3s in all four CD4+ subsets.

The entirety of the isolated RNA underwent reverse transcription, so expressed TCRB transcripts were sequenced. The table came from immunoSEQ multiplex PCR; TCRdb's copy has only in-frame clones and leaves some out. This sample has about 230,000 clones, with 16% found just once. What these receptors recognize is not known. The sequencing sample was made of naive CD4+ T cells from blood. The source of these receptors is a man younger than 45 with type 1 diabetes.

V gene TRBV7-9 combines with J gene TRBJ1-1; tentatively, D is TRBD1 (5 bases). The germline gives CDR1 SEHNR, CDR2 FQNEAQ (reference sequence). V dropped 3 bases and J dropped 4 bases, with 12 bases sitting between them. CDR3 length equals 14 residues. CDR3 DNA sequence: TGTGCCAGCAGCTTCACGATGGGGGGCACTGAAGCTTTCTTT. Amino acids: CASSFTMGGTEAFF.

This clone was seen a few times. The chain couples TRBV6-5 to TRBJ2-2; D not certain. The CDR3 consists of 13 residues. Looked up from germline, CDR1 is MNHEY and CDR2 is SVGAGI. Trimming cost V 8 bases and J 4 bases, with 11 bases left between them. CDR3 sequence (DNA): TGTGCCAGCTTCACCCCCGGCACCGGGGAGCTGTTTTTT. Translating it yields CASFTPGTGELFF.

This clone was counted only a few times. V and J are TRBV29-1 and TRBJ2-1; either TRBD1 or TRBD2 may supply D (6 bases each). The CDR3 has 14 amino acids. Per germline, CDR1 SQVTM and CDR2 ANQGSEA. V dropped 4 bases and J dropped 9 bases, with 19 bases sitting between them. Here the CDR3 DNA reads TGCAGCGTTGGGAACGGAGTTAGGGGGGCTGAGCAGTTCTTC. Protein product: CSVGNGVRGAEQFF.

This clone has more than one count but fewer than ten. The same CDR3 arises from other DNA sequences in this sample as well. The chain is built from TRBV7-9 and TRBJ2-3; no clear D gene. Germline-derived CDR1 and CDR2 are SEHNR and FQNEAQ (reference sequence). The CDR3 is made up of 12 amino acids. V was shortened by 4 bases and J by 0 bases, with 2 bases between the two germline ends. The CDR3 reads CASSYSTDTQYF. The CDR3 DNA reads TGTGCCAGCAGCTATAGCACAGATACGCAGTATTTT.

DNA for the CDR3: TGTGCCAGCAGTTTATCAGGACTCACCTACGAGCAGTACTTC. Encoded protein: CASSLSGLTYEQYF. V and J are TRBV27 and TRBJ2-7, with D perhaps matching TRBD2 (5 bases). Trimming took 0 bases from V and 2 from J, leaving 8 bases between them. Germline V gene data show CDR1 as MNHEY and CDR2 as SMNVEV (reference sequence). This CDR3 spans 14 amino acids.

This clone came up a few times. V and J are TRBV7-3 and TRBJ2-2; perhaps TRBD1 as D (5 bases). V lost 0 bases to trimming and J lost 6 bases, with 5 bases between them. In germline, CDR1 is SGHTA, CDR2 FQGTGA. The CDR3 runs to 13 residues. For the CDR3, the DNA is TGTGCCAGCAGCTTAACGACAGCCGGGGAGCTGTTTTTT. Its protein product is CASSLTTAGELFF.

This chain links TRBV10-3 with TRBJ2-3; 7 nucleotides align to TRBD1. The ends lost 0 bases at V and 1 base at J; junction bases unmatched: 10. Germline values: CDR1 ENHRY, CDR2 SYGVKD. The CDR3 covers 18 residues. The DNA for the CDR3 is TGTGCCATCAGTGAGTCGGGACAGAGACGGCACGGCACAGATACGCAGTATTTT. This encodes CAISESGQRRHGTDTQYF.

The chain recombines TRBV25-1 with TRBJ2-5; D is ambiguous. Trimming removed 4 bases from V and 0 bases from J, with 6 bases in between. The CDR3 length is 13 residues. From germline, CDR1 is MGHDK and CDR2 SYGVNS. CDR3 sequence (DNA): TGTGCCAGCAGTGTTGAGTACCAAGAGACCCAGTACTTC. Its translation is CASSVEYQETQYF.

This chain connects TRBV30 to TRBJ1-4; possible D gene TRBD1, 5 bases. V was shortened by 4 bases and J by 8 bases, with 14 bases between the two germline ends. The CDR3 length is 13 residues. The germline V gene encodes CDR1 GTSNPN and CDR2 SVGIG (reference sequence). Written as DNA, the CDR3 is TGTGCCTGGACCAAATATAGGGGCGAAAAACTGTTTTTT. As protein: CAWTKYRGEKLFF.

This clone was recorded a few times. The J gene is TRBJ2-1, the V gene TRBV28; weak D call: TRBD2 (6 bases). With 5 bases removed from V and 3 bases from J, the gap between germline ends came to 14 bases. The CDR3 is made up of 15 amino acids. CDR1 MDHEN and CDR2 SYDVKM come from the germline V gene. Written as DNA, the CDR3 is TGTGCCAGCAGTCCCTTGGGGGGATACTACAATGAGCAGTTCTTC. It translates to CASSPLGGYYNEQFF.

This clone has only a few counts. V gene TRBV7-8 combines with J gene TRBJ1-3; D is unclear. This CDR3 contains 15 residues. The V gene lost 4 bases and the J gene lost 6 bases, with 16 bases spanning the gap. Germline V gives CDR1 SGHVS, CDR2 FQNEAQ. The CDR3 protein is CASSSETFLANTIYF. The CDR3 DNA follows: TGTGCCAGCAGCTCCGAGACATTTCTTGCAAACACCATATATTTT.

This clone was observed a few times. This chain links TRBV23-1 with TRBJ2-1; 13 bases fit TRBD2. TRBV23-1 is treated as an ORF (open reading frame) with a function not yet certain. Trimming cost V 6 bases and J 8 bases; bases outside gene matches: 16. This CDR3 comprises 18 residues. The chain's CDR3 is CASSLGLAGVYRAYEQFF. The CDR3 nucleotides are TGCGCCAGCAGCCTCGGACTAGCGGGAGTTTATAGAGCCTATGAGCAGTTCTTC.

This sequence joins TRBV10-3 and TRBJ1-1; D not resolved. From germline, CDR1 is ENHRY and CDR2 SYGVKD. The CDR3 spans 11 residues. V was clipped by 3 bases and J by 7 bases, with 6 bases between them. In nucleotides, the CDR3 is TGTGCCATCAGTGATGTCCTTGAAGCTTTCTTT. Protein sequence: CAISDVLEAFF.

The genes are TRBV29-1 and TRBJ1-2, with TRBD1 matching over 7 bases. V was pared by 7 bases and J by 6 bases, with 8 bases of the junction left unmatched. Germline-derived CDR1 and CDR2 are SQVTM and ANQGSEA. This CDR3 region has 12 residues. The CDR3 reads CSAVTGTHGYTF. In DNA, the CDR3 is TGCAGCGCCGTGACAGGGACCCATGGCTACACCTTC.

Of note for this clone: Within the sample, other DNA sequences also encode this same CDR3. J is TRBJ1-5 and V is TRBV29-1; 9 bases are shared with TRBD1. Unmatched junction bases numbered 5, after V lost 1 base and J lost 10 bases. Germline CDR1 is SQVTM and CDR2 is ANQGSEA. This CDR3 has 13 amino acids. The CDR3 DNA is TGCAGCGTTGAAGGACAGGGGGGAGAACCCCAGCATTTT. This translates into CSVEGQGGEPQHF.

This clone occurred a few times. This sequence joins TRBV7-2 and TRBJ1-1; tentatively, D is TRBD1 (5 bases). Trimming took 5 bases from V and 0 from J, leaving 7 bases between them. The CDR3 has 13 residues. Germline V lookup: CDR1 SGHTA, CDR2 FQGNSA. In DNA form, the CDR3 reads TGTGCCAGCAGCACACAGGTGAACACTGAAGCTTTCTTT. Amino acids: CASSTQVNTEAFF.

The gene calls are TRBV9 and TRBJ2-5, with a possible D match to TRBD2 (6 bases). V lost 0 bases and J 5 bases, leaving 14 bases between the germline ends. Germline values: CDR1 SGDLS, CDR2 YYNGEE. CDR3 length: 15 residues. CDR3 nucleotides: TGTGCCAGCAGCGTAGAAGGCGGGATCTATGAGACCCAGTACTTC. This encodes CASSVEGGIYETQYF.

This clone was seen a handful of times. The chain links TRBV29-1 to TRBJ2-7; 15 nucleotides align to TRBD2. The CDR3 is 14 amino acids. With V trimmed by 6 bases and J by 2 bases, 2 bases remained unmatched. CDR1 is SQVTM and CDR2 is ANQGSEA in the germline V gene. The CDR3 nucleotides read TGCAGCGTCCGGACTAGCGGGAGGGCCTACGAGCAGTACTTC. It specifies CSVRTSGRAYEQYF.